This T cell receptor (beta chain) was obtained from a study of blood T cell repertoires in COVID-19. Study-level information: In each case, the material was cDNA or gDNA derived from T cells, B-cell-depleted T cells, or PBMCs.

The CDR3 spans 15 residues. Per the authors' pipeline: Estimation of nucleated cell counts relied on the amplification of reference gene primers. Profiled with immunoSEQ multiplex PCR; TCRdb holds only in-frame clones, not every one. That table supplies the V and J calls and clone size; D and trimming were determined from the DNA. The sample carries 80,000 to 90,000 clones, approximately 82% recorded once. The origin of this receptor is a woman aged 70-85 years with acute or convalescent COVID-19. The chain has TRBV21-1 and TRBJ1-5; the tabulated D call, TRBD1, remains unverified against the DNA. TRBV21-1 is assigned pseudogene status. The specimen was peripheral blood. CDR3 nucleotide sequence: TGTGCCAGCAAGGTGACAGGGGGCGAGGGCCAGCCCCAGCATTTT. Protein sequence: CASKVTGGEGQPQHF.